The next 13 T cell receptor beta chains were all read from a single sample in a study of cytotoxic CD8 clonotypes in ibrutinib-treated CLL. Here immunoSEQ multiplex PCR was the method, and the copy in TCRdb shows in-frame clones only, minus some. The sample includes approximately 140,000 clones, around 93% of them seen just once. The sequencing here drew on PBMCs, taken after 12 months of ibrutinib treatment. The source is a human donor with chronic lymphocytic leukemia.

The V call is TRBV6-5, the J call TRBJ2-2, with TRBD2 as a possible D gene (6 bases). CDR3 length: 14 residues. Germline CDR1 and CDR2: MNHEY and SVGAGI. V was pared by 6 bases and J by 4 bases, with 12 bases between. CDR3 in DNA: TGTGCCAGCAGCCAGGGACTTAGCACCGGGGAGCTGTTTTTT. Residues: CASSQGLSTGELFF.

V gene TRBV5-1 combines with J gene TRBJ1-4; D remains unclear. The CDR3 is made up of 14 amino acids. Germline V gives CDR1 SGHRS, CDR2 YFSETQ. The V gene lost 4 bases and the J gene lost 3 bases, with 10 bases spanning the gap. In DNA, the CDR3 is TGCGCCAGCAGCCTAAACGGTGCTAATGAAAAACTGTTTTTT. As protein: CASSLNGANEKLFF.

The V and J genes are TRBV4-3 and TRBJ2-6; D remains unclear. Germline V gives CDR1 LGHNA, CDR2 YSLEER. The CDR3 has 12 amino acids. Between the trimmed V and J ends, which lost 0 bases and 12 bases, there was a span of 6 bases. In nucleotides, the CDR3 is TGCGCCAGCAGCCAAGATAGGCGCGTCCTGACTTTC. This gives the protein CASSQDRRVLTF.

The genes are TRBV28 and TRBJ2-7, with D maybe TRBD1 (5 bases). This CDR3 comprises 15 residues. With 6 bases removed from V and 1 base from J, the gap between germline ends came to 16 bases. Per germline, CDR1 MDHEN and CDR2 SYDVKM. CDR3 loop: CASRPPPGQSYEQYF. The DNA of the CDR3 is TGTGCCAGCAGACCTCCCCCCGGACAATCCTACGAGCAGTACTTC.

This clone was detected only a few times. V and J are TRBV6-5 and TRBJ1-5, with 7 bases fitting TRBD1. The germline CDR1 and CDR2 sequences are MNHEY and SVGAGI. This CDR3 has 14 amino acids. J gave up 7 bases and V 6 bases, and 9 bases lay outside the gene matches. CDR3 DNA sequence: TGTGCCAGCAGAAGGGACAGCGGAATGCAGCCCCAGCATTTT. Translation: CASRRDSGMQPQHF.

The rearrangement joins TRBV4-3 to TRBJ1-1; D gene unclear. This CDR3 is 16 amino acids long. The germline V gene encodes CDR1 LGHNA and CDR2 YSLEER. The V end was cut by 0 bases, the J end by 1 base, with 12 bases between. CDR3 DNA: TGCGCCAGCAGCCAAGATCTGACGGTTAAGAACACTGAAGCTTTCTTT. Translating gives CASSQDLTVKNTEAFF.

In this sample, this clone turned up a few times. The chain couples TRBV15 to TRBJ1-3; 7 bases are shared with TRBD1. CDR3 size: 12 residues. With V trimmed by 2 bases and J by 8 bases, 0 bases remained unmatched. Germline V CDR1 and CDR2: LNHNV, YYDKDF (reference sequence). The CDR3 bases are TGTGCCACCAGCAGAACAGGGGACACCATATATTTT. Translation gives CATSRTGDTIYF.

The rearrangement links TRBV19 to TRBJ2-7; 8 positions agree with TRBD1. Germline CDR1 reads LNHDA; CDR2 reads SQIVND (reference sequence). The CDR3 extends over 14 amino acids. The ends lost 5 bases at V and 6 bases at J; junction bases unmatched: 9. CDR3 nucleotides: TGTGCCAGTAGTCTCCCCTCGACAGGGGCCGAGCAGTACTTC. Protein product: CASSLPSTGAEQYF.

The chain recombines TRBV4-1 with TRBJ1-5; D is perhaps TRBD1 (5 bases). Germline CDR1 MGHRA, CDR2 YSYEKL. This CDR3 comprises 16 residues. Trimming pared 0 bases from V and 2 bases from J, leaving 11 bases between. For the CDR3, the DNA is TGCGCCAGCAGCCAAGATTACGGGGGAGGCAATCAGCCCCAGCATTTT. This codes for CASSQDYGGGNQPQHF.

This sequence joins TRBV27 and TRBJ1-5; 7 positions agree with TRBD1. Germline CDR1 MNHEY, CDR2 SMNVEV (reference sequence). V was clipped by 5 bases and J by 2 bases; unmatched bases: 3. The CDR3 extends over 14 amino acids. The CDR3 bases are TGTGCCAGCAGTCCAGGGGGGGGCAATCAGCCCCAGCATTTT. Its protein product is CASSPGGGNQPQHF.

V gene TRBV7-3 combines with J gene TRBJ2-3; TRBD2 aligns across 10 bases. Looked up from germline, CDR1 is SGHTA and CDR2 is FQGTGA. The CDR3 spans 16 residues. Trimming took 6 bases from V and 0 from J; bases not matched to a gene: 6. CDR3 DNA sequence: TGTGCCAGCAGTCGGCTAGCGGGAGAGAGCACAGATACGCAGTATTTT. Its protein is CASSRLAGESTDTQYF.

There are a few counts of this clone. V and J are TRBV6-5 and TRBJ2-3; TRBD1 matches 8 bases. The CDR3 totals 15 residues. Germline lookup yields CDR1 MNHEY and CDR2 SVGAGI. Trimming removed 6 bases from V and 2 bases from J; junction bases left unmatched: 7. In DNA, the CDR3 is TGTGCCAGCAGCCCGAGGACAGGGACCACAGATACGCAGTATTTT. Encoded protein: CASSPRTGTTDTQYF.

The chain is built from TRBV7-3 and TRBJ2-7, with 9 bases lining up with TRBD2. This CDR3 comprises 12 residues. Losses at the gene ends were 5 bases for V and 12 bases for J; bases not matched to a gene: 8. In germline, CDR1 is SGHTA, CDR2 FQGTGA. Here the CDR3 reads CASSNPGLAMYF. CDR3 coding DNA: TGTGCCAGCAGCAATCCGGGACTAGCCATGTACTTC.